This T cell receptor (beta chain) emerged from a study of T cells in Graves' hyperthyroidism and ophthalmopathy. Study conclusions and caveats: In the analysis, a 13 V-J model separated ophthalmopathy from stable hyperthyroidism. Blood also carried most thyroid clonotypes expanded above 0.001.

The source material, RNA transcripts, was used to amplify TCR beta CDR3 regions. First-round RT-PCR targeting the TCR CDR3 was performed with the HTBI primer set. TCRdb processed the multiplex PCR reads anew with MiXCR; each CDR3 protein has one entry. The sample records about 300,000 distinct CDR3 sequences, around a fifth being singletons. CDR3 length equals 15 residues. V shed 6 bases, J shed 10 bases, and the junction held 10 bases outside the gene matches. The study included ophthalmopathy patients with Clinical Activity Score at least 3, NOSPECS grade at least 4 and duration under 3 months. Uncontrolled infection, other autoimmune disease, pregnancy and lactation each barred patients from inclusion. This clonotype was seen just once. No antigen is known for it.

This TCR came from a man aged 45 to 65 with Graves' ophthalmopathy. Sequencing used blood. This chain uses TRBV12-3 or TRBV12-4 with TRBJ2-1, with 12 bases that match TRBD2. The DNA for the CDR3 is TGTGCCAGCAGCCCTCGACTAGCGGGAGAGGAGGAGCAGTTCTTC. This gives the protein CASSPRLAGEEEQFF.